This TCR beta chain appears in the sequencing data of a study of Ad26.COV2.S vaccination and SARS-CoV-2 variants. Whole-study context: Ad26.COV2.S shots went into the muscle once or twice, 56 days apart. The study, taken as a whole, reports: With respect to non-spike TCR breadth, vaccine and placebo recipients were similar. Using TCR breadth and depth analyses may have led to underestimated total T cell responses.

Profiled with immunoSEQ multiplex PCR; TCRdb holds only in-frame clones, not every one. The sample lists about 350,000 clones; about 87% were seen once. About this clone itself: Its antigen is currently unknown.

Treatment described: 15 to 20 received Ad26.COV2.S at low or high dose, single or two shots; 5 received placebo; per-sample allocation not given. Day 63 after the first vaccine or placebo injection was the time point for sampling. The germline V gene encodes CDR1 SGHTA and CDR2 FQGNSA. CDR3 length equals 15 residues. V lost 3 bases to trimming and J lost 0 bases, with 12 bases between them. This material consisted of peripheral blood, taken in a trial of Ad26.COV2.S vaccine versus placebo. The rearrangement links TRBV7-2 to TRBJ2-7; D is possibly TRBD2 (6 bases). The clonotype comes from a person between 18 and 60 years old who received the Ad26.COV2.S COVID-19 vaccine or a placebo. The CDR3: CASSFGDSHSYEQYF. The CDR3 bases are TGTGCCAGCAGCTTCGGGGACTCTCACTCCTACGAGCAGTACTTC. Combining the CDR3 with reference TRBV7-2 and TRBJ2-7 gives the whole variable domain GAGVSQSPSNKVTEKGKDVELRCDPISGHTALYWYRQSLGQGLEFLIYFQGNSAPDKSGLPSDRFSAERTGGSVSTLTIQRTQQEDSAVYLCASSFGDSHSYEQYFGPGTRLTVT.